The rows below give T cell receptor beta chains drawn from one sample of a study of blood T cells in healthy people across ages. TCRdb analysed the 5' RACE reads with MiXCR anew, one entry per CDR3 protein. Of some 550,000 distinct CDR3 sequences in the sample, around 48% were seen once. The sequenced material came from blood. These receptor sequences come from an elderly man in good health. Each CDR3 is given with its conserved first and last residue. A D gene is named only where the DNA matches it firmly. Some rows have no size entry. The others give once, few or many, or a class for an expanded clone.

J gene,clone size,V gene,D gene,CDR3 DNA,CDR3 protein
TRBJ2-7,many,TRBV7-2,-,TGTGCCAGCAGCTACTCTAGCTGGTCCTACGAGCAGTACTTC,CASSYSSWSYEQYF
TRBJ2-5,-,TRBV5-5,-,TGTGCCAGCAGCTTGGTTCAGGCCGAAGAGACCCAGTACTTC,CASSLVQAEETQYF
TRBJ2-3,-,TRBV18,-,TGTGCCAGCTCATTTACGGGACTCTACACAGATACGCAGTATTTT,CASSFTGLYTDTQYF
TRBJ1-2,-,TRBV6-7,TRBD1,TGTGCCAGCAGCCGGGTTGGGACAGCTAACTATGGCTACACCTTC,CASSRVGTANYGYTF
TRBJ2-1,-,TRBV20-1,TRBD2,TGCAGTGCTAGAGATCGGATAGCGGGATTTATAAATGAGCAGTTCTTC,CSARDRIAGFINEQFF
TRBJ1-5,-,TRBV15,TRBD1,TGTGCCACCGCCGGGGGGACAGGCCAGCCCCAGCATTTT,CATAGGTGQPQHF
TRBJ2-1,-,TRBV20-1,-,TGCAGTGCTAGAGAGTCTGGGGGAATCCATGAGCAGTTCTTC,CSARESGGIHEQFF
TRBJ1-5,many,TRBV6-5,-,TGTGCCAGCAGTGACAGTTGGGGCAATCAGCCCCAGCATTTT,CASSDSWGNQPQHF
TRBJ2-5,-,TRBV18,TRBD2,TGTGCCAGCTCACCACTAGCGGGACTCCAAGAGACCCAGTACTTC,CASSPLAGLQETQYF
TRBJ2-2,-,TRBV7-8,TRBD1,TGTGCCAGCAGCTTAGCCTACAGGGGGAATGCCGGGGAGCTGTTTTTT,CASSLAYRGNAGELFF
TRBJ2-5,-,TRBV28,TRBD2,TGTGCCAGCACTACCTGGCTAGCGGAAGAGACCCAGTACTTC,CASTTWLAEETQYF
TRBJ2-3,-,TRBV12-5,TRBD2,TGTGCTAGTGGCCTGGGGCGGGGGTTGGATACGCAGTATTTT,CASGLGRGLDTQYF
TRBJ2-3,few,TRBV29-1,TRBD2,TGCAGCGTTGTCGGGGTGGGTAGCGGGGTGTCAGATACGCAGTATTTT,CSVVGVGSGVSDTQYF
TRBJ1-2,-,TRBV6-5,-,TGTGCCAGCGGGGAGGGTTATGCTGGCTACACCTTC,CASGEGYAGYTF
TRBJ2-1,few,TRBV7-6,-,TGTGCCAGCAGCTTAGTTCACAGTGGGACCCCGGGAAATGAGCAGTTCTTC,CASSLVHSGTPGNEQFF
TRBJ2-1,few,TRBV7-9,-,TGTGCCAGCAGCTTAAATTTGGCGGTAGGTGAGCAGTTCTTC,CASSLNLAVGEQFF
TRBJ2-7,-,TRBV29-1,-,TGCAGCGTGGGGCGGCAGGCTGGCTACAATGAGCAGTACTTC,CSVGRQAGYNEQYF
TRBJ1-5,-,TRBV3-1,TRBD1,TGTGCCAGCAGCAGACAGGGGGCCCAGCCCCAGCATTTT,CASSRQGAQPQHF
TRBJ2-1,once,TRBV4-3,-,TGCGCCAGCAGCCAAGAAGTCGTGAGTACAAGCTACAATGAGCAGTTCTTC,CASSQEVVSTSYNEQFF
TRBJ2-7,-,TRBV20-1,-,TGCAGTGCTAGAGGTCAGGAGGAAAATGAGCAGTACTTC,CSARGQEENEQYF
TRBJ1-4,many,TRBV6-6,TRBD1,TGTGCCAGCAGAATCGACAGGGGCCGCGAAAAACTGTTTTTT,CASRIDRGREKLFF
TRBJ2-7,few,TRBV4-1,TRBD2,TGCGCCAGCAGCCAGGGGTCCTCGGGGGGATACGAGCAGTACTTC,CASSQGSSGGYEQYF
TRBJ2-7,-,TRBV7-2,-,TGTGCCAGCAGCTTAGTGTTCGGAGCCTACGAGCAGTACTTC,CASSLVFGAYEQYF
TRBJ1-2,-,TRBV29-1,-,TGCAGCGTTGAGGGGAGACAGGTGCGGGGCTACACCTTC,CSVEGRQVRGYTF
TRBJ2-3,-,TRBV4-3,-,TGCGCCAGCAGCCAAGGGGCCGGGACTGCAAATACGCAGTATTTT,CASSQGAGTANTQYF
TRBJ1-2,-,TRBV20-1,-,TGCAGTGCTCGGAGAAACCATGGCTACACCTTC,CSARRNHGYTF
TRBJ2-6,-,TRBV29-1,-,TGCAGCGTTGGGGCGGGGGCCAACGTCCTGACTTTC,CSVGAGANVLTF
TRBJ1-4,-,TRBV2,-,TGTGCCAGCAGTGAATCGCAGGGACGCAAAAATGAAAAACTGTTTTTT,CASSESQGRKNEKLFF
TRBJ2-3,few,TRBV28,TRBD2,TGTGCCAGCAGTCCCGGACTAGCGGGAGGCCGGCCAGATACGCAGTATTTT,CASSPGLAGGRPDTQYF
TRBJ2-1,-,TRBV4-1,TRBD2,TGCGCCAGCAGCCAAGGCGGCGGGGGGGGCCTCAATGAGCAGTTCTTC,CASSQGGGGGLNEQFF
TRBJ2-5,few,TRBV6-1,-,TGTGCCAGCACCCTTTCGAGGGTAGTCGGTAGCGGAGGGAATGAGCAGTACTTC,CASTLSRVVGSGGNEQYF
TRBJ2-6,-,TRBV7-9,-,TGTGCCAGCATTTTTCCTGGGGCCAACGTCCTGACTTTC,CASIFPGANVLTF
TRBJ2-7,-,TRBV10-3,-,TGTGCCATCAGCCAACGGACGGGCAACGGAGAGCAGTACTTC,CAISQRTGNGEQYF
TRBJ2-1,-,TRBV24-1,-,TGTGTCACCAGGGCCAGAGGGGGGGTGTCCTACAATGAGCAGTTCTTC,CVTRARGGVSYNEQFF
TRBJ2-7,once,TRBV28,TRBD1,TGTGCCAGCAGTCCCCCAGGGACAGGGGTCCACGAGCAGTACTTC,CASSPPGTGVHEQYF
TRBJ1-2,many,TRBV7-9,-,TGTGCCAGCAGCAGACCAGGGGACAACTATGGCTACACCTTC,CASSRPGDNYGYTF
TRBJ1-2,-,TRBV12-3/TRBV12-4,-,TGTGCCAGCAGAAAACAGGGTATTGGACGGAACACCTTC,CASRKQGIGRNTF
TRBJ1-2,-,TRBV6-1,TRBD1,TGTGCCAGCAGTCCGGACAGGGTAAAGGCCACCTTC,CASSPDRVKATF
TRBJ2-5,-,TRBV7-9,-,TGTGCCACCCGAGAAGGAGGGGGCGGTCGGGAGACCCAGTACTTC,CATREGGGGRETQYF
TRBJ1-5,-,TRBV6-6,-,TGTGCCAGCGCTGGGACGGGGGATCAGCCCCAGCATTTT,CASAGTGDQPQHF
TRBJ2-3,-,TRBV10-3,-,TGTGCCGTCAGTGAGGCAGCCAGCCGGGACTTTGGGTCAGATACGCAGTATTTT,CAVSEAASRDFGSDTQYF
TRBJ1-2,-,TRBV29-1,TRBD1,TGCAGCGGAGGACAGGATAGTGGCTACACCTTC,CSGGQDSGYTF
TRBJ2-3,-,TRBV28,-,TGTGCCAGCAGCCTCCCTTCGGGACCATCGATCACAGATACGCAGTATTTT,CASSLPSGPSITDTQYF
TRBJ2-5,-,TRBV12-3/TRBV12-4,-,TGTGCCAGCAGCCTGACAGCGGCGGGGGAGACCCAGTACTTC,CASSLTAAGETQYF
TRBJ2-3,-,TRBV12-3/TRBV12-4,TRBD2,TGTGCCAGCAGTTTAAGGGCTAGCGGGAGGGCCACGGATACGCAGTATTTT,CASSLRASGRATDTQYF
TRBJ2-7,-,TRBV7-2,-,TGTGCCAGCAGCTTAGCTGGGGAAAACTCCTACGAGCAGTACTTC,CASSLAGENSYEQYF
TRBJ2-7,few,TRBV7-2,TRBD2,TGTGCCAGCAGTTTAGGCGCGGGAGGGGCCTACGAGCAGTACTTC,CASSLGAGGAYEQYF
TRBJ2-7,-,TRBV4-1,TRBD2,TGCGCCAGCAGCCAAGTTGGGACTAGCAACTACGAGCAGTACTTC,CASSQVGTSNYEQYF
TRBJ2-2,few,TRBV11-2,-,TGTGCCAGCAGCCCCGGGGTTAACACCGGGGAGCTGTTTTTT,CASSPGVNTGELFF
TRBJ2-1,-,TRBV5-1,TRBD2,TGCGCCAGCAGCTCCCCTCGGGGAGGGGTGGATGAGCAGTTCTTC,CASSSPRGGVDEQFF
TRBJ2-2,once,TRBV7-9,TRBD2,TGTGCCAGCAGCCAGGACGGGACTATCGCGCCGTTTTTT,CASSQDGTIAPFF
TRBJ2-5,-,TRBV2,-,TGTGCCAGCAGTTGGACAGAAAAGAGAGAGCAGTACTTC,CASSWTEKREQYF
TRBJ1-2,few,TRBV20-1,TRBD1,TGCAGTGCAACCCGACAGGGGATCGACTATGGCTACACCTTC,CSATRQGIDYGYTF